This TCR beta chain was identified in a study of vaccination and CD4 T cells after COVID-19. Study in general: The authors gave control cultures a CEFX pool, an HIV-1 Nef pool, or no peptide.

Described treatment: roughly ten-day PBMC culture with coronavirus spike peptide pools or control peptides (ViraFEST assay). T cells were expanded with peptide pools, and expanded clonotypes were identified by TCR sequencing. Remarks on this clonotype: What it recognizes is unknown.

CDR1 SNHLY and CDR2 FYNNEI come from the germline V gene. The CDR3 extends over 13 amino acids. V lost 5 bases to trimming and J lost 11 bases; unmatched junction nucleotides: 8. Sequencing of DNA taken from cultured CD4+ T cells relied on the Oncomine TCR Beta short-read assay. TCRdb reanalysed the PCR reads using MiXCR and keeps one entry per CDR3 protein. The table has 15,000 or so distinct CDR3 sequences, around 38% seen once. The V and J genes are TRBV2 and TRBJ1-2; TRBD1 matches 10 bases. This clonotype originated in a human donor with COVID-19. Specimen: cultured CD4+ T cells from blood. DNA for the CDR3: TGTGCCAGCAGTCTTTGGACAGGGGGAGAATACACCTTC. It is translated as CASSLWTGGEYTF.